This TCR beta chain appears in the sequencing data of a study of cytomegalovirus exposure and HLA in healthy donors. Study observations and caveats: Being productive about 87% or about 30% of the time was typical of most TCR beta V segments in an earlier analysis.

Concerning this clone itself: What it binds is unknown.

The germline V gene encodes CDR1 LGHNA and CDR2 YNFKEQ. The CDR3 runs 17 residues. V gave up 6 bases and J gave up 2 bases; unmatched junction bases: 7. The PCR made use of 60 Vbeta and 13 Jbeta primers. Only in-frame clones appear in the TCRdb table, and some are missing; sequencing was by immunoSEQ multiplex PCR. Of approximately 250,000 clones listed, 78% are singletons. The chain couples TRBV4-2 to TRBJ2-5; 15 positions agree with TRBD2. Sequenced: PBMCs. The TCR comes from a boy younger than 18 in good health and CMV-seronegative. Here the CDR3 reads CASSPGLAGGLQETQYF. The DNA of the CDR3 is TGTGCCAGCAGTCCGGGACTAGCGGGAGGACTACAAGAGACCCAGTACTTC.